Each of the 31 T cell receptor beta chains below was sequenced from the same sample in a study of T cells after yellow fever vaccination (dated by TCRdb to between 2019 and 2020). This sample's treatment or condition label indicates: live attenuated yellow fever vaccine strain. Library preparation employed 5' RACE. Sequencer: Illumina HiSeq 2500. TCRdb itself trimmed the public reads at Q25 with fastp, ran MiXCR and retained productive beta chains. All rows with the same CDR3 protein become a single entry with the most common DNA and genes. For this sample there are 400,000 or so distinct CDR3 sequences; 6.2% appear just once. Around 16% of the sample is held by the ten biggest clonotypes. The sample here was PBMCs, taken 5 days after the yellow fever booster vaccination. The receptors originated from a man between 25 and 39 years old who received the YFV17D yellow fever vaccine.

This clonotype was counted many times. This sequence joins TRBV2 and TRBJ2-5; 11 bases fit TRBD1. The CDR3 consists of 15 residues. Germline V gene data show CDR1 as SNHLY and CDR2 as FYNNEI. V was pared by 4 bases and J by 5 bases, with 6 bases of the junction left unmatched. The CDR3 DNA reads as TGTGCCAGCAGTGTGGACAGGGGGCTATTCGAGACCCAGTACTTC. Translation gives CASSVDRGLFETQYF.

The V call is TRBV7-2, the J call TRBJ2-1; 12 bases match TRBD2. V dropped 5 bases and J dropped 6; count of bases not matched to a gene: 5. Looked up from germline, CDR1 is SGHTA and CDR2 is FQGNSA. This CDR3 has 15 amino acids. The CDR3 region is CASSPASGRVNEQFF. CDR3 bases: TGTGCCAGCAGCCCAGCTAGCGGGAGGGTCAATGAGCAGTTCTTC.

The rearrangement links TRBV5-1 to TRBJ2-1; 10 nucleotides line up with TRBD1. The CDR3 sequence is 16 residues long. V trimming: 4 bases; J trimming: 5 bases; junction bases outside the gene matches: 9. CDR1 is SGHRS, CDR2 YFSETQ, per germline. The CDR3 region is CASSPPGTGENNEQFF. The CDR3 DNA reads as TGCGCCAGCAGCCCTCCGGGGACAGGGGAGAACAATGAGCAGTTCTTC.

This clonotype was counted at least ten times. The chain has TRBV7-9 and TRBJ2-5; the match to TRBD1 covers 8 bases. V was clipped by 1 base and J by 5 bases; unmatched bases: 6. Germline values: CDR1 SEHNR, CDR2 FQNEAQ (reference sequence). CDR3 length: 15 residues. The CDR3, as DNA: TGTGCCAGCAGCTTAGGCCCAGGGGGCGGCGAGACCCAGTACTTC. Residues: CASSLGPGGGETQYF.

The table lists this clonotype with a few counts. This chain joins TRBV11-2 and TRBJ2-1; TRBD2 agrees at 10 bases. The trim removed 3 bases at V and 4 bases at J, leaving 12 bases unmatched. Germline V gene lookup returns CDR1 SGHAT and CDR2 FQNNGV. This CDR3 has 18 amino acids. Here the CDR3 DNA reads TGTGCCAGCAGCTTTTTAGGGCGTTTAGCGGGAGGATACAATGAGCAGTTCTTC. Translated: CASSFLGRLAGGYNEQFF.

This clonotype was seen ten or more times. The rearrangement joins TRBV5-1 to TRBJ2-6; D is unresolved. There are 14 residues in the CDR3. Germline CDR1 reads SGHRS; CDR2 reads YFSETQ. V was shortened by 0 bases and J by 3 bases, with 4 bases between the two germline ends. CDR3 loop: CASSLAIGANVLTF. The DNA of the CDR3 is TGCGCCAGCAGCTTGGCCATTGGGGCCAACGTCCTGACTTTC. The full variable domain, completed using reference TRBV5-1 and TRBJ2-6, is KAGVTQTPRYLIKTRGQQVTLSCSPISGHRSVSWYQQTPGQGLQFLFEYFSETQRNKGNFPGRFSGRQFSNSRSEMNVSTLELGDSALYLCASSLAIGANVLTFGAGSRLTVL.

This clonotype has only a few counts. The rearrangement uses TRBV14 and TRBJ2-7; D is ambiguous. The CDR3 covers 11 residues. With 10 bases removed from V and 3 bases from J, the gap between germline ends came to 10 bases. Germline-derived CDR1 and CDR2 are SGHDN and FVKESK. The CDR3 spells CATGSFYEQYF. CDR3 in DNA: TGTGCCACAGGCAGCTTCTACGAGCAGTACTTC.

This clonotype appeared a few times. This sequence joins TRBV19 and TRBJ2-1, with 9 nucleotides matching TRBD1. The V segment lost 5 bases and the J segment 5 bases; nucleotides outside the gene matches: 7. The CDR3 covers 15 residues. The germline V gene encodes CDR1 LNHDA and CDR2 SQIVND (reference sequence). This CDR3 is CASSLWWDRDNEQFF. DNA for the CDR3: TGTGCCAGTAGTCTATGGTGGGACAGGGACAATGAGCAGTTCTTC.

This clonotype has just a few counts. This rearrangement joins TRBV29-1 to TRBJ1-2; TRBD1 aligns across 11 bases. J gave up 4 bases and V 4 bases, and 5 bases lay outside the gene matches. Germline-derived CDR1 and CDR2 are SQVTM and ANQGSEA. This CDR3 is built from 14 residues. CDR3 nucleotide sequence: TGCAGCGTTGGGACAGGGGGCTATAGCTATGGCTACACCTTC. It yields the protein CSVGTGGYSYGYTF.

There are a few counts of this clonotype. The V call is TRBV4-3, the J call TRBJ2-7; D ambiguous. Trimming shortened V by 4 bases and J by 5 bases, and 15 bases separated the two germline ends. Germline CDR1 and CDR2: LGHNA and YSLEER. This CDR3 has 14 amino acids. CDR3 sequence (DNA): TGCGCCAGCAGCCCCCAGTCGAGTCGGGACGAGCAGTACTTC. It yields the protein CASSPQSSRDEQYF.

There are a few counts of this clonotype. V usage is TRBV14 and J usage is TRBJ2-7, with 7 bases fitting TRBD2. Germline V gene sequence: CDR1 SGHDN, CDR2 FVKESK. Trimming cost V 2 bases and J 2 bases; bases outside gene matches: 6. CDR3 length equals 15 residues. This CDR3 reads CASSQLSSGAYEQYF. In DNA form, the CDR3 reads TGTGCCAGCAGCCAATTGTCTAGCGGCGCCTACGAGCAGTACTTC. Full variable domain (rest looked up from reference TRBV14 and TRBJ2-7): EAGVTQFPSHSVIEKGQTVTLRCDPISGHDNLYWYRRVMGKEIKFLLHFVKESKQDESGMPNNRFLAERTGGTYSTLKVQPAELEDSGVYFCASSQLSSGAYEQYFGPGTRLTVT.

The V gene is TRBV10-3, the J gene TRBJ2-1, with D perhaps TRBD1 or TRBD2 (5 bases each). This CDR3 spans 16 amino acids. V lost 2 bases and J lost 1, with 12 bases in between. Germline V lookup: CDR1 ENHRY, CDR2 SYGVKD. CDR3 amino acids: CAISEGTRGSYNEQFF. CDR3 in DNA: TGTGCCATCAGTGAGGGGACCAGAGGATCCTACAATGAGCAGTTCTTC.

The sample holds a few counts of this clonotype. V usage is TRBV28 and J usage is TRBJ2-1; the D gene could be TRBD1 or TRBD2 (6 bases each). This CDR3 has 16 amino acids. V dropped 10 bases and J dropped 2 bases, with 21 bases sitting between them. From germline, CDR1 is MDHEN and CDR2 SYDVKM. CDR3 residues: CATLGGGARTYNEQFF. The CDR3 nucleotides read TGTGCCACTTTGGGGGGCGGAGCACGAACCTACAATGAGCAGTTCTTC.

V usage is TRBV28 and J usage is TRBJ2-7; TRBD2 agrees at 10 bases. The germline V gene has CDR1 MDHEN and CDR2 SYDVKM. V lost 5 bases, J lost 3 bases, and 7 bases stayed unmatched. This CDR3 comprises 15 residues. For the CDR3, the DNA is TGTGCCAGCAGTCCTCTCCTAGCGGGGGACTACGAGCAGTACTTC. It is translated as CASSPLLAGDYEQYF.

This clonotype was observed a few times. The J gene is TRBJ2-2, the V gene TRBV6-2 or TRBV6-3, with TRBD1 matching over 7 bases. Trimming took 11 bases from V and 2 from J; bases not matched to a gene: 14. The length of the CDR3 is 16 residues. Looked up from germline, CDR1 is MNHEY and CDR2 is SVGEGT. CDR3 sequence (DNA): TGTGCCTCAAAACCTTCCGGGACAGACAACACCGGGGAGCTGTTTTTT. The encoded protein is CASKPSGTDNTGELFF.

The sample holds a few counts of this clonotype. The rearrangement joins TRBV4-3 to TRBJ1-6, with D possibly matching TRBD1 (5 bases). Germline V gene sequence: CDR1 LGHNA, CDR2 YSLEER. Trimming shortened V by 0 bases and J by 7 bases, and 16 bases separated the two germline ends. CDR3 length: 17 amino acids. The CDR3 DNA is TGCGCCAGCAGCCAAGACTCCAGAAGGAGGGGAAATTCACCCCTCCACTTT. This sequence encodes CASSQDSRRRGNSPLHF.

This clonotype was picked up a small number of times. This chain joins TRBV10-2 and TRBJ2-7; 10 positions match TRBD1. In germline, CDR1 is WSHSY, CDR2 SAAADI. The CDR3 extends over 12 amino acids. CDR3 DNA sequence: TGCGCGACGGGACAGGGGAATTCCGAGCAGTACTTC. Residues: CATGQGNSEQYF.

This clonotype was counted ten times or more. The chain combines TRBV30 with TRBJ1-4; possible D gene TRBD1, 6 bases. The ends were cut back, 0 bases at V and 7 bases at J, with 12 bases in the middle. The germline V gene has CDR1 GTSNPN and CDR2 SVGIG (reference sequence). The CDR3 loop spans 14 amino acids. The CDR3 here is CAWSVGGLGEKLFF. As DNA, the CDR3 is TGTGCCTGGAGTGTCGGGGGGCTGGGTGAAAAACTGTTTTTT.

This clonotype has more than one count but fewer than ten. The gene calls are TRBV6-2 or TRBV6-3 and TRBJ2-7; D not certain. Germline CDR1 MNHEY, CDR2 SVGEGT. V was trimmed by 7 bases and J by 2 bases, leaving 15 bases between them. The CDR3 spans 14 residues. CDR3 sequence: CASTPGPLTYEQYF. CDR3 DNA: TGTGCCAGCACCCCCGGACCACTCACCTACGAGCAGTACTTC.

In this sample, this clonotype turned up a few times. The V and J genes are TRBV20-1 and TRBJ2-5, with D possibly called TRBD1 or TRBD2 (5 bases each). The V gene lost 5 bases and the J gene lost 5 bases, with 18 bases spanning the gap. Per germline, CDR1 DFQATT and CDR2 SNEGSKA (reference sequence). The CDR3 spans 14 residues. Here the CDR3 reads CSAPLVRAGETQYF. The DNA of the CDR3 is TGCAGTGCTCCCCTGGTCAGGGCGGGCGAGACCCAGTACTTC.

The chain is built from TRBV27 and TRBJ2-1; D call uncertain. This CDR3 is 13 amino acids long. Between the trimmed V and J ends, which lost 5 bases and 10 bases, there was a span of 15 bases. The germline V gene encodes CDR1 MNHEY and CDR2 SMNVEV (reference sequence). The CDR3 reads CASSPNTWAEQFF. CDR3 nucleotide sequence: TGTGCCAGCAGTCCTAATACCTGGGCGGAGCAGTTCTTC.

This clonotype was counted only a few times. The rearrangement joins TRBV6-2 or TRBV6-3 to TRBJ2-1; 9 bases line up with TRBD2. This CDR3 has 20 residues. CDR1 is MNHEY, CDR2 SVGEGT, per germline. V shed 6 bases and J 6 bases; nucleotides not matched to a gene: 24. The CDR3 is CASRPTSGPDYPTFSNEQFF. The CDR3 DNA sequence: TGTGCCAGCAGGCCAACTAGCGGGCCAGATTACCCCACGTTTAGCAATGAGCAGTTCTTC.

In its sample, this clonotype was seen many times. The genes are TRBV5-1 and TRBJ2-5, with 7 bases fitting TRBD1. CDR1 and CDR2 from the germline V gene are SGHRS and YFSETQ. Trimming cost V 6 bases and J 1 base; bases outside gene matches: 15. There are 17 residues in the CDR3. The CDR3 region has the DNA TGCGCCAGCAAAACGACAGGGACCCCTCTTGGCCAAGAGACCCAGTACTTC. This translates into CASKTTGTPLGQETQYF.

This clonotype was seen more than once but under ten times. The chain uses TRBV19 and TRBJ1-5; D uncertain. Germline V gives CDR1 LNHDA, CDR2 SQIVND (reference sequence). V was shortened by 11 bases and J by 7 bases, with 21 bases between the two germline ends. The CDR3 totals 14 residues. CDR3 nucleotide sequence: TGTGCCCGGGGAGACGGTTACGCGGAACAGCCCCAGCATTTT. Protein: CARGDGYAEQPQHF. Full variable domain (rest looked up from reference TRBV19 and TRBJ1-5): DGGITQSPKYLFRKEGQNVTLSCEQNLNHDAMYWYRQDPGQGLRLIYYSQIVNDFQKGDIAEGYSVSREKKESFPLTVTSAQKNPTAFYLCARGDGYAEQPQHFGDGTRLSIL.

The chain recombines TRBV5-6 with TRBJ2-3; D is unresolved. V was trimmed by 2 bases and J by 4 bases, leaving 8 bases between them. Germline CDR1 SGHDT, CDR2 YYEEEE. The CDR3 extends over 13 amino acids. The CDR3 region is CASSFQRPDTQYF. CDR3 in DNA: TGTGCCAGCAGCTTTCAACGGCCAGATACGCAGTATTTT.

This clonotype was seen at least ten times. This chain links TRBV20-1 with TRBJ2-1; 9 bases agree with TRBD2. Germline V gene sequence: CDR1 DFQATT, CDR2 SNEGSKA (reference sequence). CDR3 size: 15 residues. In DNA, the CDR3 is TGCAGCGCGGGAGGGGGCGATGTCTCCTACAATGAGCAGTTCTTC. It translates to CSAGGGDVSYNEQFF.

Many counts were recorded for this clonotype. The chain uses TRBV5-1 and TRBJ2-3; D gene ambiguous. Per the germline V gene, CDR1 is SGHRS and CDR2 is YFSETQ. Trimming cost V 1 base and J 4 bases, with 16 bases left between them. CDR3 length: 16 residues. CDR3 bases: TGCGCCAGCAGCTTGCACGGGCTGGCGGCGGCAGATACGCAGTATTTT. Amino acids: CASSLHGLAAADTQYF.

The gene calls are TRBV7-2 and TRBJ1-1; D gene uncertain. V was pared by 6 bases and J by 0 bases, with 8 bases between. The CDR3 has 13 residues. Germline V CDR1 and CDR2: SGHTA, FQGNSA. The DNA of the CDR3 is TGTGCCAGCAGATTGGGTGTGAACACTGAAGCTTTCTTT. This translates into CASRLGVNTEAFF.

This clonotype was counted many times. The CDR3 DNA follows: TGTGCCAGCAGCCCTGTCTTCACCGGGGAGCTGTTTTTT. The encoded protein is CASSPVFTGELFF. The genes are TRBV14 and TRBJ2-2; D is undetermined. The V end was cut by 4 bases, the J end by 4 bases, with 7 bases between. CDR1 SGHDN and CDR2 FVKESK come from the germline V gene. This CDR3 has 13 residues.

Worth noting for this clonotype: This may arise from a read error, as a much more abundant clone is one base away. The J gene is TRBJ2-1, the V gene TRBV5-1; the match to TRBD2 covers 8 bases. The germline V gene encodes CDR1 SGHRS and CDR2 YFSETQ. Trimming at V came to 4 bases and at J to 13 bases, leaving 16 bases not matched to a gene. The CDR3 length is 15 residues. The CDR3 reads CASSVIAGPRVDQFF. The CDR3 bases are TGCGCCAGCAGCGTAATAGCGGGACCTAGGGTCGATCAGTTCTTC.

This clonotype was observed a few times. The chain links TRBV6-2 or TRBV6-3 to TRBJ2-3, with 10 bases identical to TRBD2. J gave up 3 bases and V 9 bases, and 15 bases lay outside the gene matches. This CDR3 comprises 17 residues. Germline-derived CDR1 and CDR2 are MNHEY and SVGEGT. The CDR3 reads CASAGLAGARETDTQYF. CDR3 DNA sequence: TGTGCCAGTGCGGGGCTAGCGGGAGCACGCGAAACAGATACGCAGTATTTT.